This T cell receptor beta chain comes out of a study of T cell clusters in autoimmune cytopenias. Some 38,000 genome equivalents of blood DNA were amplified for TRB. Multiplex touch-down PCR amplified TRB using TRB-A and TRB-B pools in one tube. TCRdb reprocessed the multiplex PCR reads and stores each CDR3 protein as one record, lacking DNA. This repertoire comprises fewer than 7,500 distinct CDR3 sequences; its ten largest clones make up roughly 60%. With regard to this clonotype: Its specificity is not known.

The CDR3 length is 17 residues. Study findings and constraints: The T cell clusters were defined only in silico, without experimental functional validation.

These data also formed part of another study, on T cell repertoires in aging, cancer and after chemotherapy. That paper states: Across the chemotherapy interval, each cancer cohort showed higher median generation probability, suggesting thymic rebound.

This chain uses TRBV5-7 with TRBJ2-1; with no DNA, the TCRdb D assignment of TRBD1 cannot be verified. TRBV5-7 is given ORF status, its function remaining uncertain. Sequencing was carried out using peripheral blood. The receptor was derived from a human donor in good health. CDR3 sequence: CASSPWAEGGRVHEQFF.